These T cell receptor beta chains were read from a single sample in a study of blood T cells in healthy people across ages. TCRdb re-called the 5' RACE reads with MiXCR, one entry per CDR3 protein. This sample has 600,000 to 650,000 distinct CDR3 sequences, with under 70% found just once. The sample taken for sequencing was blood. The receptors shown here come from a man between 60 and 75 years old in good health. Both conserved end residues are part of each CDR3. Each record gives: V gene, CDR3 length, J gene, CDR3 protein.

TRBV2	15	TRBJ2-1	CASSPRQVLGNEQFF
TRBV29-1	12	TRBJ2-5	CSVRRGPETQYF
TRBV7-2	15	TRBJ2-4	CASSPRGGAKNIQYF
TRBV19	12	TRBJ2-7	CASSMGGYEQYF
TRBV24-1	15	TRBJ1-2	CATSDTRQGNYGYTF
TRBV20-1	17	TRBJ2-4	CSARDHGAELAKNIQYF
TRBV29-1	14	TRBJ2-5	CSEAGQGGGETQYF
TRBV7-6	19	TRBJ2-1	CASSQRIPRAGGPYNEQFF
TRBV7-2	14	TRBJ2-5	CASSLQRGEETQYF
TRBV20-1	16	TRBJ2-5	CSARQFKAGVQETQYF
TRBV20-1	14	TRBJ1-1	CSARDYTGNTEAFF
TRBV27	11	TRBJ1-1	CASSRDRGVFF
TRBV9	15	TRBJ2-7	CASNLVGQGVHEQYF
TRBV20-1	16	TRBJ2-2	CSARSPGLAGTGELFF
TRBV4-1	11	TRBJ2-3	CASSGVDAQYF
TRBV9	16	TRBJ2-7	CASSPQQGATSYEQYF
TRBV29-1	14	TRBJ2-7	CSVGGTSSSYEQYF
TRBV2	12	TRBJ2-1	CASSESGLTAFF
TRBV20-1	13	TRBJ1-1	CSARPQVNTEAFF
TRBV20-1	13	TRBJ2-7	CSASGQGVGEQYF